This entry lists 29 T cell receptor beta chains sequenced from one sample in a study of cytomegalovirus exposure and HLA in healthy donors. 60 Vbeta and 13 Jbeta primers were used in PCR. The data were produced by immunoSEQ multiplex PCR, yet TCRdb's version contains in-frame clones alone and is incomplete. This listing includes roughly 34,000 clones. Sequencing was carried out using PBMCs. These receptors all come from a woman aged 40 to 50 in good health and CMV-seropositive.

The gene calls are TRBV2 and TRBJ1-4; tentatively, D is TRBD1 (5 bases). The CDR3 extends over 13 amino acids. Germline V gene data show CDR1 as SNHLY and CDR2 as FYNNEI. Deletions cut 8 bases from V and 5 bases from J, with 12 bases between. The CDR3 loop reads CASGRDHNEKLFF. The CDR3 region has the DNA TGTGCCAGCGGGCGGGACCACAATGAAAAACTGTTTTTT.

The genes are TRBV10-1 and TRBJ2-4, with a possible D match to TRBD1 (6 bases). The CDR3 is made up of 16 amino acids. CDR1 WNHNN and CDR2 SYGVQD come from the germline V gene (reference sequence). Trimming pared 3 bases from V and 1 base from J, leaving 13 bases between. The CDR3 protein is CASSDSGDRAKNIQYF. The CDR3 DNA reads as TGCGCCAGCAGTGATTCCGGAGACAGGGCCAAAAACATTCAGTACTTC.

The chain employs TRBV5-1 and TRBJ1-3; no clear D. Trimming removed 1 base at V and 2 bases at J, with 16 bases between. The CDR3 totals 17 residues. CDR1 is SGHRS, CDR2 YFSETQ, per germline. CDR3 nucleotides: TGCGCCAGCAGCTTGACTCTTCATCGCAACCCTGGAAACACCATATATTTT. Protein sequence: CASSLTLHRNPGNTIYF.

The chain couples TRBV9 to TRBJ2-1, with 11 nucleotides matching TRBD2. Germline CDR1 SGDLS, CDR2 YYNGEE. There are 17 residues in the CDR3. V lost 3 bases, J lost 8 bases, and 13 bases stayed unmatched. The CDR3 bases are TGTGCCAGCAGCGACGGACCTCCCCTAGCGGGAGGCCATGAGCAGTTCTTC. It translates to CASSDGPPLAGGHEQFF.

The chain is built from TRBV11-3 and TRBJ2-3; D is unclear. Deletions cut 0 bases from V and 2 bases from J, with 3 bases between. CDR1 and CDR2 from the germline V gene are SGHNT and YENEEA. This CDR3 is built from 13 residues. The CDR3 nucleotides read TGTGCCAGCAGCTTAGATCTCACAGATACGCAGTATTTT. Protein sequence: CASSLDLTDTQYF.

The rearrangement joins TRBV5-6 to TRBJ1-2; no reliable D call. Trimming took 0 bases from V and 0 from J, leaving 9 bases between them. The CDR3 extends over 15 amino acids. Germline V gives CDR1 SGHDT, CDR2 YYEEEE. CDR3 residues: CASSLAPGSNYGYTF. The CDR3 DNA reads as TGTGCCAGCAGCTTGGCTCCGGGGTCTAACTATGGCTACACCTTC.

The chain has TRBV19 and TRBJ2-3; 7 bases map to TRBD2. V shed 4 bases, J shed 2 bases, and the junction held 3 bases outside the gene matches. Germline V gene sequence: CDR1 LNHDA, CDR2 SQIVND (reference sequence). The CDR3 covers 14 residues. The CDR3 reads CASSRSGNTDTQYF. The CDR3 nucleotides read TGTGCCAGTAGTAGGAGCGGGAACACAGATACGCAGTATTTT.

The V gene is TRBV6-5, the J gene TRBJ2-2; 8 bases line up with TRBD2. J was trimmed by 3 bases and V by 4 bases; bases with no gene match: 1. The CDR3 length is 14 residues. Germline V gives CDR1 MNHEY, CDR2 SVGAGI. CDR3 nucleotides: TGTGCCAGCAGTTCCGGGGGGGACACCGGGGAGCTGTTTTTT. This gives the protein CASSSGGDTGELFF.

CDR3 sequence (DNA): TGTGCCAGCAGCGTAGGGGAGGTATCCTACAATGAGCAGTTCTTC. The encoded protein is CASSVGEVSYNEQFF. V is TRBV9 and J is TRBJ2-1; TRBD2 might be the D (6 bases). V was cut by 0 bases and J by 1 base, with 8 bases left in between. There are 15 residues in the CDR3. Germline V gene data show CDR1 as SGDLS and CDR2 as YYNGEE. The variable domain in full, with the rest retrieved from reference TRBV9 and TRBJ2-1, is DSGVTQTPKHLITATGQRVTLRCSPRSGDLSVYWYQQSLDQGLQFLIQYYNGEERAKGNILERFSAQQFPDLHSELNLSSLELGDSALYFCASSVGEVSYNEQFFGPGTRLTVL.

This rearrangement joins TRBV5-6 to TRBJ2-7; D remains ambiguous. V was trimmed by 6 bases and J by 0 bases, leaving 7 bases between them. The V gene's germline CDR1 is SGHDT and CDR2 YYEEEE. CDR3 size: 12 residues. The CDR3 nucleotides are TGTGCCAGCACCACTTCCTCCTACGAGCAGTACTTC. This translates into CASTTSSYEQYF.

The rearrangement joins TRBV28 to TRBJ1-4, with TRBD1 identical over 10 bases. This CDR3 is built from 17 residues. Germline V gene lookup returns CDR1 MDHEN and CDR2 SYDVKM. Trimming removed 2 bases from V and 8 bases from J; junction bases left unmatched: 11. The CDR3 region has the DNA TGTGCCAGCAGTTTAAGAAAAGGAGACAGGGGGCGCGAAAAACTGTTTTTT. This sequence encodes CASSLRKGDRGREKLFF. Based on the CDR3 plus reference TRBV28 and TRBJ1-4, the full variable domain is DVKVTQSSRYLVKRTGEKVFLECVQDMDHENMFWYRQDPGLGLRLIYFSYDVKMKEKGDIPEGYSVSREKKERFSLILESASTNQTSMYLCASSLRKGDRGREKLFFGSGTQLSVL.

The chain links TRBV9 to TRBJ1-1; tentative D call: TRBD1 (6 bases). Germline CDR1 and CDR2: SGDLS and YYNGEE. V was pared by 6 bases and J by 1 base, with 16 bases between. This CDR3 comprises 15 residues. CDR3 protein: CASTQLGAGNTEAFF. The CDR3 nucleotides read TGTGCCAGCACCCAACTGGGGGCAGGGAACACTGAAGCTTTCTTT.

This rearrangement joins TRBV6-6 to TRBJ2-7; 12 bases agree with TRBD2. The CDR3 contains 15 residues. The V and J ends lost 4 bases and 0 bases, in that order; junction bases with no gene match: 1. Germline V gene sequence: CDR1 MNHNY, CDR2 SVGAGI (reference sequence). CDR3 bases: TGTGCCAGCAGTTCGACTAGCGGGAGCTCCTACGAGCAGTACTTC. Translating it yields CASSSTSGSSYEQYF.

The J gene is TRBJ1-2, the V gene TRBV5-4; TRBD1 aligns across 10 bases. V lost 3 bases and J lost 8; bases outside the gene matches: 7. The germline V gene encodes CDR1 SGHNT and CDR2 YYREEE (reference sequence). The CDR3 extends over 14 amino acids. The CDR3 nucleotides are TGTGCCAGCAGCTCGGGACAGGGGTTGCGAGGCTACACCTTC. This gives the protein CASSSGQGLRGYTF. The variable domain in full, completed from reference TRBV5-4 and TRBJ1-2, reads ETGVTQSPTHLIKTRGQQVTLRCSSQSGHNTVSWYQQALGQGPQFIFQYYREEENGRGNFPPRFSGLQFPNYSSELNVNALELDDSALYLCASSSGQGLRGYTFGSGTRLTVV.

The chain has TRBV10-3 and TRBJ2-3; 14 nucleotides agree with TRBD2. The germline V gene has CDR1 ENHRY and CDR2 SYGVKD. The CDR3 is 15 residues long. The J segment lost 5 bases and the V segment lost 6 bases, leaving 4 bases of the junction unmatched. The CDR3 DNA follows: TGTGCCATCAGGGGACTAGCGGGAGTGGTAGATACGCAGTATTTT. As protein: CAIRGLAGVVDTQYF.

The chain couples TRBV13 to TRBJ1-3; 7 bases match TRBD1. The CDR3 is made up of 14 amino acids. Germline-derived CDR1 and CDR2 are PRHDT and FYEKMQ (reference sequence). V was pared by 9 bases and J by 8 bases, with 13 bases of the junction left unmatched. The CDR3 here is CARTRTGMGHTIYF. The CDR3, as DNA: TGTGCCAGGACTCGGACAGGAATGGGGCACACCATATATTTT.

The V gene is TRBV4-3, the J gene TRBJ2-1, with 7 bases that match TRBD1. V was pared by 1 base and J by 11 bases, with 5 bases of the junction left unmatched. The CDR3 is 13 residues long. The germline V gene encodes CDR1 LGHNA and CDR2 YSLEER. CDR3 amino acids: CASSQVRGRKQFF. DNA of the CDR3: TGCGCCAGCAGCCAAGTTAGGGGGCGGAAGCAGTTCTTC.

Turning to this clone: The germline gene is not matched at one end of the junction; a read error may be the cause. The chain couples TRBV4-3 to TRBJ2-1; D possibly corresponds to TRBD2 (7 bases). Germline V gene lookup returns CDR1 LGHNA and CDR2 YSLEER. The CDR3 runs to 17 residues. The chain's CDR3 is CASSQALGGHSDNEQFF. DNA for the CDR3: TGCGCCAGCAGCCAAGCACTCGGGGGGCACTCCGACAATGAGCAGTTCTTC.

J is TRBJ2-3 and V is TRBV6-6; TRBD2 matches 8 bases. Germline CDR1 reads MNHNY; CDR2 reads SVGAGI (reference sequence). The CDR3 totals 16 residues. V dropped 6 bases and J dropped 0; count of bases not matched to a gene: 8. CDR3 in DNA: TGTGCCAGCAGCCTTAGCGGGATCGAAAGCACAGATACGCAGTATTTT. Amino acids: CASSLSGIESTDTQYF.

The rearrangement uses TRBV5-1 and TRBJ2-1; 13 bases align to TRBD2. Per germline, CDR1 SGHRS and CDR2 YFSETQ. This CDR3 region has 15 residues. V shed 4 bases, J shed 7 bases, and the junction held 5 bases outside the gene matches. The DNA of the CDR3 is TGCGCCAGCAGCCTGGGACTAGCGGGGAGGAATGAGCAGTTCTTC. Translated: CASSLGLAGRNEQFF.

The gene calls are TRBV28 and TRBJ2-7, with 8 bases matching TRBD1. The germline V gene has CDR1 MDHEN and CDR2 SYDVKM. The CDR3 contains 17 residues. With V trimmed by 6 bases and J by 4 bases, 17 bases remained unmatched. The CDR3 DNA follows: TGTGCCAGCAGCCCTCTCCCGGACAGGGTTTTGTCTTACGAGCAGTACTTC. It yields the protein CASSPLPDRVLSYEQYF. Using reference TRBV28 and TRBJ2-7 for the parts outside the CDR3, the full variable domain is DVKVTQSSRYLVKRTGEKVFLECVQDMDHENMFWYRQDPGLGLRLIYFSYDVKMKEKGDIPEGYSVSREKKERFSLILESASTNQTSMYLCASSPLPDRVLSYEQYFGPGTRLTVT.

The chain links TRBV13 to TRBJ1-3, with D possibly matching TRBD1 (5 bases). Germline V gene sequence: CDR1 PRHDT, CDR2 FYEKMQ (reference sequence). V dropped 5 bases and J dropped 0 bases, with 11 bases sitting between them. CDR3 length: 15 residues. CDR3 bases: TGTGCCAGCAGCGCAGGGATAAGCTCTGGAAACACCATATATTTT. Protein: CASSAGISSGNTIYF.

The rearrangement links TRBV7-2 to TRBJ2-3; 10 nucleotides match TRBD2. The germline CDR1 and CDR2 sequences are SGHTA and FQGNSA. Trimming at V came to 4 bases and at J to 2 bases, leaving 3 bases not matched to a gene. This CDR3 region has 15 residues. The CDR3 protein is CASSSGLATTDTQYF. The CDR3 bases are TGTGCCAGCAGCTCGGGACTAGCGACCACAGATACGCAGTATTTT. Supplemented by reference TRBV7-2 and TRBJ2-3, the full variable domain reads GAGVSQSPSNKVTEKGKDVELRCDPISGHTALYWYRQSLGQGLEFLIYFQGNSAPDKSGLPSDRFSAERTGGSVSTLTIQRTQQEDSAVYLCASSSGLATTDTQYFGPGTRLTVL.

V is TRBV7-9 and J is TRBJ2-1, with a weak D call TRBD1 (7 bases). Trimming removed 4 bases at V and 0 bases at J, with 10 bases between. This CDR3 region has 15 residues. Germline V gives CDR1 SEHNR, CDR2 FQNEAQ (reference sequence). The CDR3 coding sequence is TGTGCCAGCAGCTCAGGGGGGAGCTCCTACAATGAGCAGTTCTTC. As protein: CASSSGGSSYNEQFF.

The V gene is TRBV10-2, the J gene TRBJ2-7, with 11 bases aligning to TRBD1. This CDR3 contains 16 residues. The germline gives CDR1 WSHSY, CDR2 SAAADI. Trimming took 3 bases from V and 4 from J; bases not matched to a gene: 8. In DNA, the CDR3 is TGCGCCAGCAGTGACCCCGCCGGGACAGGGGGGTACGAGCAGTACTTC. This sequence encodes CASSDPAGTGGYEQYF.

The V and J genes are TRBV6-1 and TRBJ1-5, with TRBD1 identical over 8 bases. Germline V gives CDR1 MNHNS, CDR2 SASEGT. The CDR3 runs 13 residues. Trimming took 5 bases from V and 5 from J; bases not matched to a gene: 2. The CDR3 here is CASSQGAHQPQHF. The CDR3, as DNA: TGTGCCAGCAGTCAGGGGGCGCATCAGCCCCAGCATTTT.

V gene TRBV18 combines with J gene TRBJ2-3; perhaps TRBD2 as D (6 bases). The germline V gene has CDR1 KGHSH and CDR2 LQKENI. The length of the CDR3 is 15 residues. V lost 3 bases, J lost 5 bases, and 15 bases lay in between. CDR3 sequence reads: CASSPRGQGGDTQYF. DNA for the CDR3: TGTGCCAGCTCACCGCGTGGGCAGGGAGGAGATACGCAGTATTTT.

This rearrangement joins TRBV28 to TRBJ2-7; 7 nucleotides agree with TRBD2. Germline values: CDR1 MDHEN, CDR2 SYDVKM. The CDR3 is 14 residues long. The ends lost 10 bases at V and 3 bases at J; junction bases unmatched: 12. The CDR3 loop is CATTIPSGNYEQYF. As DNA, the CDR3 is TGTGCCACCACGATCCCCAGCGGGAACTACGAGCAGTACTTC.

This chain joins TRBV7-9 and TRBJ2-7, with a weak D call TRBD2 (6 bases). This CDR3 has 14 residues. CDR1 SEHNR and CDR2 FQNEAQ come from the germline V gene (reference sequence). The ends were cut back, 5 bases at V and 5 bases at J, with 16 bases in the middle. CDR3 coding DNA: TGTGCCAGCAGCCTGGCTCGGGAGTTCAACGAGCAGTACTTC. It yields the protein CASSLAREFNEQYF.